The rows below give T cell receptor beta chains drawn from one sample of a study of control samples from healthy donors and cancer patients. Profiling relied on immunoSEQ multiplex PCR, and the TCRdb table lists in-frame clones only, not all of them. The table shows about 410,000 clones, with around 90% occurring only once. Sequences were obtained from PBMCs. The receptor source for this set is a man aged 35 to 55 with head and neck cancer. The CDR3 runs from the conserved cysteine through the conserved F or W. The D gene is left open where the match is weak. Not every row has a clone size; where given, it reads once, few, many or a size class.

j_gene	v_gene	abundance	d_gene	CDR3nt	CDR3aa
TRBJ2-5	TRBV7-7	-	-	TGTGCTAGCAGCTTAGCGGACCAAGAGACCCAGTACTTC	CASSLADQETQYF
TRBJ1-2	TRBV5-1	-	-	TGCGCCAGCAGACTGAGTACAGCCGAGATAAGCTACACCTTC	CASRLSTAEISYTF
TRBJ2-5	TRBV19	-	-	TGTGCCAGTAGTATAGTCCTGAGACAGACTAAAGAGACCCAGTACTTC	CASSIVLRQTKETQYF
TRBJ1-4	TRBV27	-	-	TGTGCCAGCAGACAGGGTTGGAAAGAAAAACTGTTTTTT	CASRQGWKEKLFF
TRBJ2-7	TRBV6-5	-	TRBD1	TGTGCCAGCAGTTACGTCGGGACAGCCTCCTACGAGCAGTACTTC	CASSYVGTASYEQYF
TRBJ1-5	TRBV7-6	-	TRBD1	TGTGCCAGCAGCTTGGGGACAGCTAGCAATCAGCCCCAGCATTTT	CASSLGTASNQPQHF
TRBJ2-5	TRBV6-1	once	-	TGTGCCAGCAGTGAATTTGTCGGACAAGAGACCCAGTACTTC	CASSEFVGQETQYF
TRBJ1-5	TRBV6-6	-	TRBD1	TGTGCCAGCAGTTGGGACAGGCAAGACGGCAATCAGCCCCAGCATTTT	CASSWDRQDGNQPQHF
TRBJ1-2	TRBV19	-	TRBD1	TGTGCCAGTAGTATCCTGGGGACAGGGGAAGACTATGGCTACACCTTC	CASSILGTGEDYGYTF
TRBJ2-5	TRBV7-9	-	TRBD1	TGTGCCAGCAGCAAGGACAGGGGAGAGGGAGAGACCCAGTACTTC	CASSKDRGEGETQYF
TRBJ2-5	TRBV5-6	few	TRBD1	TGTGCCAGCAGGGATAATACGGAGACAGGGGTGAAAGAGACCCAGTACTTC	CASRDNTETGVKETQYF
TRBJ2-7	TRBV11-1	-	TRBD1	TGTGCCAGCAGCTTAGCGGGGACAGGACACTACGAGCAGTACTTC	CASSLAGTGHYEQYF
TRBJ2-3	TRBV11-2	-	-	TGTGCCAGCAGCTCCACACGGACCGGATTTAAATATTTT	CASSSTRTGFKYF
TRBJ2-3	TRBV9	-	-	TGTGCCAGCAGCCCCGCTGGGGATACGCAGTATTTT	CASSPAGDTQYF
TRBJ1-5	TRBV27	-	-	TGTGCCAGCAGTCCAATAGGAGGAGCAGGGTTTCGCTTGAATCAGCCCCAGCATTTT	CASSPIGGAGFRLNQPQHF
TRBJ1-5	TRBV4-1	-	-	TGCGCCAGCAGCCAAGTTGCCCAGGATAGCAATCAGCCCCAGCATTTT	CASSQVAQDSNQPQHF
TRBJ1-2	TRBV28	-	-	TGTGCCAGCAGTGGGGGACTCCCCGTTGGCTACACCTTC	CASSGGLPVGYTF
TRBJ2-1	TRBV29-1	-	-	TGCAGCGGAGCTGAGACGTCGGGGGAACAGTTCTTC	CSGAETSGEQFF
TRBJ2-7	TRBV25-1	-	-	TGTGCCAGCAGTGAACCGGGACTCCCGGGCGAGCAGTACTTC	CASSEPGLPGEQYF
TRBJ1-3	TRBV7-9	-	-	TGTGCCAGCAGCCCCCCCGGGGATCGAATTGGGAACACCATATATTTT	CASSPPGDRIGNTIYF
TRBJ1-1	TRBV7-3	-	TRBD1	TGTGCCAGCAGCTCCACAGGGGTGAACACTGAAGCTTTCTTT	CASSSTGVNTEAFF
TRBJ2-1	TRBV7-3	-	-	TGTGCCAGCAGCTTCGGATTGGTCAATGAGCAGTTCTTC	CASSFGLVNEQFF
TRBJ1-1	TRBV6-1	-	TRBD1	TGTGCCAGCAGTGAACGGGGGACAGCCGGGGGAAACACTGAAGCTTTCTTT	CASSERGTAGGNTEAFF
TRBJ2-3	TRBV6-6	-	TRBD1	TGTGCCAGCAGTTACTCCGAAGGGGCAGGGGGCCATCAGTATTTT	CASSYSEGAGGHQYF
TRBJ2-5	TRBV7-9	few	-	TGTGCCAGCAGCTTAGTCGGGGAGACCCAGTACTTC	CASSLVGETQYF
TRBJ1-2	TRBV9	-	-	TGTGCCAGCAGCGGAGAAATTCGGGGGGGCTACACCTTC	CASSGEIRGGYTF
TRBJ2-2	TRBV6-5	-	-	TGTGCCAGCAGCGGGACAAACACCGGGGAGCTGTTTTTT	CASSGTNTGELFF
TRBJ1-1	TRBV11-3	-	-	TGTGCCAGCAGCTTAAGCCCAGTGAACACTGAAGCTTTCTTT	CASSLSPVNTEAFF
TRBJ2-7	TRBV29-1	-	TRBD2	TGCAGCGTCAAAACTAGCGGGAGCTCATACGAGCAGTACTTC	CSVKTSGSSYEQYF
TRBJ2-5	TRBV9	-	-	TGTGCCAGCAGCGTCTCCAGGGGTAGGCAAGAGACCCAGTACTTC	CASSVSRGRQETQYF
TRBJ2-1	TRBV4-1	-	-	TGCGCCAGCAGCCAAGCTTCGGGGTCCTCCTACAATGAGCAGTTCTTC	CASSQASGSSYNEQFF
TRBJ1-2	TRBV27	-	TRBD1	TGTGCCAGCAGGGGCAGGGGGCGGGACTATGGCTACACCTTC	CASRGRGRDYGYTF
TRBJ2-3	TRBV30	-	TRBD1	TGTGCCTGGAGTTTGGGACAGTGGGACACAGATACGCAGTATTTT	CAWSLGQWDTDTQYF
TRBJ1-1	TRBV27	-	-	TGTGCCAGCAGTTTGGACGGGTGGAACACTGAAGCTTTCTTT	CASSLDGWNTEAFF
TRBJ2-3	TRBV18	once	-	TGTGCCAGCTCACCTAGGGAAGGGACAGATACGCAGTATTTT	CASSPREGTDTQYF
TRBJ2-3	TRBV12-3/TRBV12-4	-	-	TGTGCCAGCAGTCCCGTAGGTTCAGATACGCAGTATTTT	CASSPVGSDTQYF
TRBJ1-5	TRBV28	-	-	TGTGCCAGCAGTGGGTACGTGCCCCAGCATTTT	CASSGYVPQHF
TRBJ2-3	TRBV11-2	-	TRBD2	TGTGCCAGCAGCTTAGATCTTAGCGGGAGCCCGAGAGATACGCAGTATTTT	CASSLDLSGSPRDTQYF
TRBJ2-7	TRBV6-6	few	-	TGTGCCAGCAGTCGAAAGATATCAGGGCAGGGATCCGAGCAGTACTTC	CASSRKISGQGSEQYF
TRBJ2-2	TRBV11-2	-	TRBD2	TGTGCCAGCAGCTCCGAGCGGGGGAAATACACCGGGGAGCTGTTTTTT	CASSSERGKYTGELFF
TRBJ2-6	TRBV30	-	-	TGTGCCTGGAGGGACAGCCGCTCTGGGGCCAACGTCCTGACTTTC	CAWRDSRSGANVLTF
TRBJ1-5	TRBV19	-	TRBD1	TGTGCCAGTAGTCTCCGGGACAGGGGGGTTCAGCCCCAGCATTTT	CASSLRDRGVQPQHF
TRBJ2-7	TRBV7-2	-	TRBD2	TGTGCCAGCACTCAGACTAGAGCGGGGGGTGCCTACGAGCAGTACTTC	CASTQTRAGGAYEQYF
TRBJ2-7	TRBV7-9	-	TRBD1	TGTGCCAGCAGCTTCGGTGGGGACAGCACCTACGAGCAGTACTTC	CASSFGGDSTYEQYF
TRBJ1-4	TRBV7-2	-	-	TGTGCCAGCAGCTTACAGAGGAATGAAAAACTGTTTTTT	CASSLQRNEKLFF
TRBJ1-4	TRBV6-5	-	-	TGTGCCAGCAGTTACGGTGGAGGGTTCGGTGAAAAACTGTTTTTT	CASSYGGGFGEKLFF
TRBJ1-1	TRBV6-1	-	-	TGTGCCAGCAGTGATAGGGCCCTTATGAACACTGAAGCTTTCTTT	CASSDRALMNTEAFF
TRBJ1-1	TRBV15	few	TRBD1	TGTGCCACCAGCCCAGGGGGCGACGACACTGAAGCTTTCTTT	CATSPGGDDTEAFF
TRBJ1-2	TRBV5-1	-	-	TGCGCCAGCAGGTACATTCAGCTGTCTAACTATGGCTACACCTTC	CASRYIQLSNYGYTF
TRBJ1-2	TRBV7-8	-	TRBD1	TGTGCCAGCAGCCTCGGGACAGAGTATGGCTACACCTTC	CASSLGTEYGYTF
TRBJ2-7	TRBV3-1/TRBV3-2	-	TRBD2	TGTGCCAGCAGCCCGCGGCTAGCGGGGGTCGAGCAGTACTTC	CASSPRLAGVEQYF
TRBJ2-7	TRBV25-1	-	TRBD2	TGTGCCAGCAGTGAATTTGAAGCGGGGGGAGGCTACGAGCAGTACTTC	CASSEFEAGGGYEQYF
TRBJ2-7	TRBV27	-	TRBD2	TGTGCCAGCAGTAGGGCTAGCGGGAGGCACGAGCAGTACTTC	CASSRASGRHEQYF
TRBJ2-3	TRBV3-1/TRBV3-2	-	TRBD2	TGTGCCAGCAGCGTTGGGACTAGCGGGGGGGCAGATACGCAGTATTTT	CASSVGTSGGADTQYF